These 9 T cell receptor beta chains share one sample of origin, sequenced in a study of T cell responses to AZD1222 COVID-19 vaccine listed by TCRdb under 2021. The protocol used for the library was the immunoSEQ multiplex PCR assay. TCRdb took over this immuneACCESS table, retaining in-frame rearrangements with V and J assigned. Such tables are incomplete; in checked studies, under half of the missing clones stem from an unresolved V gene, and the remainder is unexplained. A total of about 160,000 clones appear in this sample, approximately 94% of them only once. Of the sample, approximately 4.6% is held by the ten largest clones. Read against the paper, the sample's time point label means: about 28 days (+/-7) after the second vaccine dose. The specimen was peripheral blood, collected 28 days after the second AZD1222 dose. These receptors originate from an adult who received the AZD1222 COVID-19 vaccine.

J is TRBJ1-1 and V is TRBV6-5; D is uncertain. V was cut by 7 bases and J by 1 base, with 13 bases left in between. The CDR3 runs 14 residues. Germline V gives CDR1 MNHEY, CDR2 SVGAGI. CDR3 sequence reads: CASTATHANTEAFF. DNA for the CDR3: TGTGCCAGCACCGCGACACACGCGAACACTGAAGCTTTCTTT.

The chain recombines TRBV18 with TRBJ1-1; TRBD1 matches at 8 bases. The CDR3 runs 18 residues. The ends lost 0 bases at V and 1 base at J; junction bases unmatched: 10. Germline V gene sequence: CDR1 KGHSH, CDR2 LQKENI. The CDR3 region is CASSPPIPGGIKNTEAFF. The CDR3 DNA reads TGTGCCAGCTCACCACCAATCCCAGGGGGCATAAAGAACACTGAAGCTTTCTTT.

This clone was seen a single time. V and J are TRBV3-1 (or the pseudogene TRBV3-2) and TRBJ1-6; D is unresolved. The germline V gene has CDR1 LGHDT and CDR2 YNNKEL (reference sequence). The CDR3 spans 17 residues. Trimming shortened V by 1 base and J by 0 bases, and 10 bases separated the two germline ends. CDR3: CASSQGGQFSYNSPLHF. CDR3 sequence (DNA): TGTGCCAGCAGCCAAGGAGGGCAGTTCTCCTATAATTCACCCCTCCACTTT.

The chain joins TRBV3-1 (or the pseudogene TRBV3-2) to TRBJ1-5; no firm D call. The CDR3 sequence is 14 residues long. Trimming cost V 3 bases and J 4 bases, with 10 bases left between them. The germline gives CDR1 LGHDT, CDR2 YNNKEL (reference sequence). The CDR3 nucleotides are TGTGCCAGCAGCCAGGCGGAGGCAAATCAGCCCCAGCATTTT. This sequence encodes CASSQAEANQPQHF.

This chain joins TRBV19 and TRBJ2-2; D perhaps matches TRBD1 (7 bases). The CDR3 covers 14 residues. CDR1 and CDR2 from the germline V gene are LNHDA and SQIVND (reference sequence). The V end was cut by 5 bases, the J end by 5 bases, with 12 bases between. The CDR3 here is CASSVPGGTGELFF. The CDR3 nucleotides read TGTGCCAGTAGTGTACCAGGGGGGACCGGGGAGCTGTTTTTT.

The chain links TRBV7-2 to TRBJ2-7; no reliable D call. Per the germline V gene, CDR1 is SGHTA and CDR2 is FQGNSA. The CDR3 spans 13 residues. V was shortened by 0 bases and J by 6 bases, with 9 bases between the two germline ends. CDR3 bases: TGTGCCAGCAGCTTAGCGCTGCTCTCCGAGCAGTACTTC. This encodes CASSLALLSEQYF.

The rearrangement links TRBV29-1 to TRBJ2-1; 14 bases are a match to TRBD2. V lost 1 base, J lost 7 bases, and 3 bases stayed unmatched. This CDR3 comprises 15 residues. CDR1 SQVTM and CDR2 ANQGSEA come from the germline V gene. The CDR3 loop is CSVEGLAGGRNEQFF. CDR3 bases: TGCAGCGTTGAAGGACTAGCGGGAGGGAGAAATGAGCAGTTCTTC.

This rearrangement joins TRBV29-1 to TRBJ1-2, with TRBD1 as a possible D gene (6 bases). Trimming stripped 0 bases from V and 3 bases from J, with 11 bases between. The length of the CDR3 is 14 residues. Looked up from germline, CDR1 is SQVTM and CDR2 is ANQGSEA. CDR3 loop: CSVEDLNRDYGYTF. CDR3 nucleotide sequence: TGCAGCGTTGAAGATCTGAACAGGGACTATGGCTACACCTTC. The variable domain in full, with the rest retrieved from reference TRBV29-1 and TRBJ1-2, is SAVISQKPSRDICQRGTSLTIQCQVDSQVTMMFWYRQQPGQSLTLIATANQGSEATYESGFVIDKFPISRPNLTFSTLTVSNMSPEDSSIYLCSVEDLNRDYGYTFGSGTRLTVV.

J is TRBJ1-4 and V is TRBV7-2; no definite D call. From germline, CDR1 is SGHTA and CDR2 FQGNSA. The V end was cut by 2 bases, the J end by 7 bases, with 11 bases between. The CDR3 length is 14 residues. Here the CDR3 reads CASSLYSKSEKLFF. The CDR3 DNA reads TGTGCCAGCAGCTTATACAGCAAGAGTGAAAAACTGTTTTTT.